These T cell receptor beta chains were read from a single sample in a study of cytomegalovirus exposure and HLA in healthy donors. Measured with immunoSEQ multiplex PCR; TCRdb has only the in-frame clones, and not every one. The repertoire holds 100,000 to 150,000 clones, with approximately 80% as singletons. The sequenced material came from PBMCs. The receptor source for this set is a woman between 40 and 50 years old in good health and CMV-seronegative. The CDR3 runs from the conserved cysteine through the conserved F or W. The order of the fields is J gene, V gene, clone size, D gene, CDR3 DNA, CDR3 protein. The D gene is left open where the match is weak. The listing skips clone size in some rows; elsewhere it reads once, few, many or a size class.

j_gene: TRBJ2-5
v_gene: TRBV27
abundance: few
d_gene: NA
CDR3nt: TGTGCCAGCAGTTCCAACAGGTTCGAGGAGACCCAGTACTTC
CDR3aa: CASSSNRFEETQYF

j_gene: TRBJ2-2
v_gene: TRBV27
abundance: NA
d_gene: NA
CDR3nt: TGTGCCAGCAGCAGGGTAACCGGGGAGCTGTTTTTT
CDR3aa: CASSRVTGELFF

j_gene: TRBJ2-5
v_gene: TRBV2
abundance: NA
d_gene: NA
CDR3nt: TGTGCCAGCAGTGAGGGCGAGACCCAGTACTTC
CDR3aa: CASSEGETQYF

j_gene: TRBJ1-3
v_gene: TRBV5-6
abundance: few
d_gene: NA
CDR3nt: TGTGCCAGCAGCTTGAGACTCGTCGCAGGGCCCTCTGGAAACACCATATATTTT
CDR3aa: CASSLRLVAGPSGNTIYF

j_gene: TRBJ1-2
v_gene: TRBV5-6
abundance: NA
d_gene: TRBD1
CDR3nt: TGTGCCAGCACCGACAGGGGGCTCAACTATGGCTACACCTTC
CDR3aa: CASTDRGLNYGYTF

j_gene: TRBJ1-2
v_gene: TRBV25-1
abundance: NA
d_gene: NA
CDR3nt: TGTGCCAGCAGTGCCCCGGGGGGCAACTATGGCTACACCTTC
CDR3aa: CASSAPGGNYGYTF

j_gene: TRBJ2-2
v_gene: TRBV6-1
abundance: NA
d_gene: TRBD1
CDR3nt: TGTGCCAGCATGCCCGGGACAGGGGTGACCGGGGAGCTGTTTTTT
CDR3aa: CASMPGTGVTGELFF

j_gene: TRBJ1-4
v_gene: TRBV10-3
abundance: NA
d_gene: NA
CDR3nt: TGTGCCATCAGCGACAGTAATAGCGAAAAACTGTTTTTT
CDR3aa: CAISDSNSEKLFF

j_gene: TRBJ1-4
v_gene: TRBV15
abundance: NA
d_gene: NA
CDR3nt: TGTGCCACTGGGGGGGCAGCTAATGAAAAACTGTTTTTT
CDR3aa: CATGGAANEKLFF

j_gene: TRBJ1-3
v_gene: TRBV5-6
abundance: NA
d_gene: NA
CDR3nt: TGTGCCAGCAGTCGAGGGGGAAACACCATATATTTT
CDR3aa: CASSRGGNTIYF

j_gene: TRBJ1-3
v_gene: TRBV5-5
abundance: NA
d_gene: TRBD1
CDR3nt: TGTGCCAGCAGCCCCGACAGGGGGCGAAACACCATATATTTT
CDR3aa: CASSPDRGRNTIYF

j_gene: TRBJ2-2
v_gene: TRBV9
abundance: NA
d_gene: NA
CDR3nt: TGTGCCAGCAGCGTAGAGGTTGGGGGGTTCACCGGGGAGCTGTTTTTT
CDR3aa: CASSVEVGGFTGELFF

j_gene: TRBJ1-2
v_gene: TRBV19
abundance: NA
d_gene: TRBD1
CDR3nt: TGTGCCAGTAGTACCTCGACAGGGGGCGTCTATGGCTACACCTTC
CDR3aa: CASSTSTGGVYGYTF

j_gene: TRBJ2-4
v_gene: TRBV28
abundance: NA
d_gene: TRBD2
CDR3nt: TGTGCCAGCAGTTTATGGAAAAGCGGGAAGAAAAACATTCAGTACTTC
CDR3aa: CASSLWKSGKKNIQYF

j_gene: TRBJ1-5
v_gene: TRBV19
abundance: NA
d_gene: NA
CDR3nt: TGTGCCAGTAGTCGCCAGTCACGCAATCAGCCCCAGCATTTT
CDR3aa: CASSRQSRNQPQHF

j_gene: TRBJ2-1
v_gene: TRBV9
abundance: NA
d_gene: TRBD1
CDR3nt: TGTGCCAGCAGCGTAAACAGGGGTGACGAGCAGTTCTTC
CDR3aa: CASSVNRGDEQFF

j_gene: TRBJ1-5
v_gene: TRBV6-1
abundance: NA
d_gene: NA
CDR3nt: TGTGCCAGCAGTGAATATTCTAGCAATCAGCCCCAGCATTTT
CDR3aa: CASSEYSSNQPQHF

j_gene: TRBJ1-2
v_gene: TRBV27
abundance: NA
d_gene: NA
CDR3nt: TGTGCCAGCAGTCCCGGGACTATCTATGGCTACACCTTC
CDR3aa: CASSPGTIYGYTF

j_gene: TRBJ2-5
v_gene: TRBV6-5
abundance: few
d_gene: TRBD2
CDR3nt: TGTGCCAGCAGTTACTCGGGCAAGACTAGCGAGACCCAGTACTTC
CDR3aa: CASSYSGKTSETQYF

j_gene: TRBJ1-3
v_gene: TRBV13
abundance: NA
d_gene: TRBD1
CDR3nt: TGTGCCAGCAGCCGGGGACAGCACTCTGGAAACACCATATATTTT
CDR3aa: CASSRGQHSGNTIYF

j_gene: TRBJ2-1
v_gene: TRBV6-1
abundance: few
d_gene: TRBD2
CDR3nt: TGTGCCAGCAGTGAAGTTGAGCGGGGGGTCTCCCTACCCCTCCATGAGCAGTTCTTC
CDR3aa: CASSEVERGVSLPLHEQFF

j_gene: TRBJ2-7
v_gene: TRBV7-9
abundance: NA
d_gene: TRBD1
CDR3nt: TGTGCCAGCAGTCCGGACAGGGTGGAGTACGAGCAGTACTTC
CDR3aa: CASSPDRVEYEQYF

j_gene: TRBJ2-1
v_gene: TRBV5-1
abundance: once
d_gene: TRBD2
CDR3nt: TGCGCCAGCGGGTTAGCGGGAGGAAGAGGGCAGTTCTTC
CDR3aa: CASGLAGGRGQFF

j_gene: TRBJ2-6
v_gene: TRBV9
abundance: NA
d_gene: NA
CDR3nt: TGTGCCAGCAGCGTAGTAGGGGCTGGGGCCAACGGCCTGACTTTC
CDR3aa: CASSVVGAGANGLTF

j_gene: TRBJ2-3
v_gene: TRBV6-5
abundance: once
d_gene: TRBD1
CDR3nt: TGTGCCAGCAGTTCAACAGGGGGCCCAGATACGCAGTATTTT
CDR3aa: CASSSTGGPDTQYF

j_gene: TRBJ2-2
v_gene: TRBV7-9
abundance: NA
d_gene: TRBD2
CDR3nt: TGTGCCAGTCTCGGGGGGACGAACACCGGGGAGCTGTTTTTT
CDR3aa: CASLGGTNTGELFF

j_gene: TRBJ2-5
v_gene: TRBV7-3
abundance: NA
d_gene: TRBD2
CDR3nt: TGTGCCAGCAGCCGGGGGAGGGGCCAAGAGACCCAGTACTTC
CDR3aa: CASSRGRGQETQYF

j_gene: TRBJ2-5
v_gene: TRBV9
abundance: once
d_gene: NA
CDR3nt: TGTGCCAGCTCCCGGGACTTTCAAGAGACCCAGTACTTC
CDR3aa: CASSRDFQETQYF

j_gene: TRBJ1-5
v_gene: TRBV2
abundance: NA
d_gene: TRBD1
CDR3nt: TGTGCCAGCAGTACGGGACAGACCTACAATCAGCCCCAGCATTTT
CDR3aa: CASSTGQTYNQPQHF